These 14 T cell receptor beta chains share one sample of origin, sequenced in a study of blood T cells in healthy people across ages. Next came a second PCR, run for roughly 6 to 11 cycles, which used a sample-barcoded 5' primer along with a J-beta primer mix. TCRdb called the 5' RACE reads again in MiXCR, with one record for every CDR3 protein. This repertoire shows roughly 1.4 million distinct CDR3 sequences, roughly 60% found once; its top ten account for over 5.5%. Sequenced sample: blood. Receptors originate from a man aged 18 to 30 in good health.

The rearrangement links TRBV29-1 to TRBJ1-2; weak D call: TRBD1 (6 bases). The CDR3 sequence is 12 residues long. V dropped 7 bases and J dropped 2 bases, with 11 bases sitting between them. CDR1 SQVTM and CDR2 ANQGSEA come from the germline V gene. The CDR3 nucleotides are TGCAGCGGTACCACAGGGAACTATGGCTACACCTTC. It specifies CSGTTGNYGYTF. The whole variable domain, filled in from reference TRBV29-1 and TRBJ1-2, reads SAVISQKPSRDICQRGTSLTIQCQVDSQVTMMFWYRQQPGQSLTLIATANQGSEATYESGFVIDKFPISRPNLTFSTLTVSNMSPEDSSIYLCSGTTGNYGYTFGSGTRLTVV.

V and J are TRBV4-1 and TRBJ2-1, with 8 bases fitting TRBD2. The trim removed 4 bases at V and 0 bases at J, leaving 5 bases unmatched. The CDR3 contains 16 residues. The germline CDR1 and CDR2 sequences are MGHRA and YSYEKL. The CDR3 sequence: CASSRSGALSYNEQFF. The DNA of the CDR3 is TGCGCCAGCAGCCGTAGCGGGGCCCTCTCCTACAATGAGCAGTTCTTC.

This chain uses TRBV21-1 with TRBJ2-5; the table assigns TRBD2, which was not confirmed against the DNA. TRBV21-1 is a known pseudogene. The CDR3 runs to 15 residues. As DNA, the CDR3 is TGTGCCAGCAGCAAAATTATCCCGCCGCCGGAGACCCAGTACTTC. Its translation is CASSKIIPPPETQYF.

V is TRBV6-6 and J is TRBJ2-1; maybe TRBD2 (6 bases). CDR1 and CDR2 from the germline V gene are MNHNY and SVGAGI (reference sequence). CDR3 size: 15 residues. The ends were cut back, 6 bases at V and 10 bases at J, with 22 bases in the middle. CDR3 coding DNA: TGTGCCAGCAGCCTTTCGGGACTCTACCGGGAAGAGCAGTTCTTC. It yields the protein CASSLSGLYREEQFF.

This chain joins TRBV5-6 and TRBJ2-3; D ambiguous. The CDR3 has 15 amino acids. With 0 bases removed from V and 2 bases from J, the gap between germline ends came to 10 bases. The germline gives CDR1 SGHDT, CDR2 YYEEEE. CDR3 sequence (DNA): TGTGCCAGCAGCTTGGTTTCGCCTCTCACAGATACGCAGTATTTT. Amino acids: CASSLVSPLTDTQYF. Using reference TRBV5-6 and TRBJ2-3 for the parts outside the CDR3, the full variable domain is DAGVTQSPTHLIKTRGQQVTLRCSPKSGHDTVSWYQQALGQGPQFIFQYYEEEERQRGNFPDRFSGHQFPNYSSELNVNALLLGDSALYLCASSLVSPLTDTQYFGPGTRLTVL.

The CDR3 bases are TGTGCCAGCAGTTGCGGGGTTTCCTACGAGCAGTACTTC. Translated, it gives CASSCGVSYEQYF. The chain employs TRBV27 and TRBJ2-7, with D possibly matching TRBD2 (6 bases). The V gene's germline CDR1 is MNHEY and CDR2 SMNVEV (reference sequence). V lost 4 bases and J lost 1, with 8 bases in between. The CDR3 has 13 amino acids.

The CDR3 sequence is CASSLGTGVVNVEKLFF. In nucleotides, the CDR3 is TGTGCCAGCAGCTTGGGGACAGGGGTCGTCAACGTTGAAAAACTGTTTTTT. This chain links TRBV7-9 with TRBJ1-4, with 10 bases lining up with TRBD1. The CDR3 runs 17 residues. After removal of 3 bases from V and 7 bases from J, the junction contained 11 bases not matched to a gene. Germline-derived CDR1 and CDR2 are SEHNR and FQNEAQ (reference sequence).

This clonotype was counted a few times. This sequence joins TRBV3-1 and TRBJ2-4, with unresolved D. V was trimmed by 3 bases and J by 0 bases, leaving 9 bases between them. Germline assignment: CDR1 LGHDT and CDR2 YNNKEL (reference sequence). The CDR3 has 15 amino acids. The CDR3 coding sequence is TGTGCCAGCAGCCACCCCAACCTAGCCAAAAACATTCAGTACTTC. This sequence encodes CASSHPNLAKNIQYF.

The chain uses TRBV6-5 and TRBJ2-4, with 10 bases identical to TRBD1. CDR3 length: 16 amino acids. After removal of 8 bases from V and 5 bases from J, the junction contained 12 bases not matched to a gene. Per germline, CDR1 MNHEY and CDR2 SVGAGI. The CDR3 DNA follows: TGTGCCAGCTCTTCGTCGGGACAGGGGTTAGAAAACATTCAGTACTTC. It translates to CASSSSGQGLENIQYF.

The CDR3 region has the DNA TGCAGTGCCACTGGGACTAGCGGGAGCTTAGAGCAGTTCTTC. Its protein product is CSATGTSGSLEQFF. The chain employs TRBV20-1 and TRBJ2-1; 14 bases are a match to TRBD2. V was pared by 6 bases and J by 10 bases, with 8 bases of the junction left unmatched. Per germline, CDR1 DFQATT and CDR2 SNEGSKA (reference sequence). This CDR3 is 14 amino acids long.

The chain combines TRBV9 with TRBJ2-2, with TRBD2 matching over 9 bases. The length of the CDR3 is 16 residues. V dropped 0 bases and J dropped 2; count of bases not matched to a gene: 2. CDR1 and CDR2 (germline): SGDLS, YYNGEE. The CDR3 DNA sequence: TGTGCCAGCAGCGTAGATAGCGGGGGCAACACCGGGGAGCTGTTTTTT. It specifies CASSVDSGGNTGELFF.

V and J are TRBV5-1 and TRBJ2-7; 7 bases align to TRBD1. The CDR3 totals 14 residues. V lost 2 bases, J lost 4 bases, and 6 bases stayed unmatched. The germline CDR1 and CDR2 sequences are SGHRS and YFSETQ. CDR3 nucleotide sequence: TGCGCCAGCAGCTTCCGGGACAGAAGGTACGAGCAGTACTTC. Residues: CASSFRDRRYEQYF.

This clonotype was found a few times. The chain recombines TRBV29-1 with TRBJ2-7; TRBD1 might be the D (5 bases). The V and J ends lost 4 bases and 4 bases respectively, with 14 bases between them. The CDR3 runs to 13 residues. The germline CDR1 and CDR2 sequences are SQVTM and ANQGSEA. The CDR3 region has the DNA TGCAGCGTTGTCTTGCAGGGTAGGTACGAGCAGTACTTC. Translating it yields CSVVLQGRYEQYF.

The chain combines TRBV4-2 with TRBJ1-1; D gene uncertain. CDR3 length equals 14 residues. V was shortened by 2 bases and J by 4 bases, with 11 bases between the two germline ends. Germline loops: CDR1 LGHNA, CDR2 YNFKEQ. In DNA, the CDR3 is TGTGCCAGCAGCCAAACCACAGAACTCACTGAAGCTTTCTTT. It specifies CASSQTTELTEAFF.